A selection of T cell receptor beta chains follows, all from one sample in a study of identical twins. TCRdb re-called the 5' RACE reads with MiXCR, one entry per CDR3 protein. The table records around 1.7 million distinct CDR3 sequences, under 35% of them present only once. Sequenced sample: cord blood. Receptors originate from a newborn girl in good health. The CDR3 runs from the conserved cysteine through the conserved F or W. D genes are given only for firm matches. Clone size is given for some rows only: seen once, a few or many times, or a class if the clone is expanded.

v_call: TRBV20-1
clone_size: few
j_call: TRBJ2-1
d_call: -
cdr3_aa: CSAHHRVNEQFF
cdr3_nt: TGCAGTGCTCACCACAGGGTGAATGAGCAGTTCTTC

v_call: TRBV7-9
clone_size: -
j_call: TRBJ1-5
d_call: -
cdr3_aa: CASSFKDQPQHF
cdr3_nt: TGTGCCAGCAGCTTTAAGGATCAGCCCCAGCATTTT

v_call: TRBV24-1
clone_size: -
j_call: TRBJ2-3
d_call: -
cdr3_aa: CATSDLPRRDTQYF
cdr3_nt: TGTGCCACCAGTGATTTGCCCCGGAGGGATACGCAGTATTTT

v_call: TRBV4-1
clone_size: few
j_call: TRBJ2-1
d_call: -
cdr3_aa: CASSHMGLPIGNEQFF
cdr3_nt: TGCGCCAGCAGCCATATGGGACTCCCCATTGGGAATGAGCAGTTCTTC

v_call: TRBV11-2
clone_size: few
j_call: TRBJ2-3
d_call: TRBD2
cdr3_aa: CASSLRLWLAGSTDTQYF
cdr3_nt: TGTGCCAGCAGCTTACGGTTGTGGCTAGCGGGGAGCACAGATACGCAGTATTTT

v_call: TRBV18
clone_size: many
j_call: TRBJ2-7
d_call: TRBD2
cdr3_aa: CASSPLSGSSYEQYF
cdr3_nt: TGTGCCAGCAGCCCCCTTAGCGGGAGCTCCTACGAGCAGTACTTC

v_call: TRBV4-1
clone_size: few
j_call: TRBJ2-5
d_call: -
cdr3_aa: CASSQDSGRPHQETQYF
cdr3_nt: TGCGCCAGCAGCCAAGATTCGGGAAGACCACACCAAGAGACCCAGTACTTC

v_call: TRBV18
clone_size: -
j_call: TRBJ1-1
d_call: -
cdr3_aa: CASSPGAPAMNTEAFF
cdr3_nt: TGTGCCAGCTCACCAGGGGCCCCGGCTATGAACACTGAAGCTTTCTTT

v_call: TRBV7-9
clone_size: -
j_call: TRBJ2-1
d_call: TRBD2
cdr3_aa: CASSLRTSGSRNEQFF
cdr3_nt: TGTGCCAGCAGCTTACGCACTAGCGGGAGCCGGAATGAGCAGTTCTTC

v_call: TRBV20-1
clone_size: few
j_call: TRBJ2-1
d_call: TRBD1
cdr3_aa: CSANRQGSYNEQFF
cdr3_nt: TGCAGTGCTAATCGACAGGGTAGCTACAATGAGCAGTTCTTC

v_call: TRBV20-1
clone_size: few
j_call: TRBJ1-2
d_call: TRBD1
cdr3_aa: CSASLLGQGNGYTF
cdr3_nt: TGCAGTGCTAGCCTTTTAGGACAGGGGAATGGCTACACCTTC

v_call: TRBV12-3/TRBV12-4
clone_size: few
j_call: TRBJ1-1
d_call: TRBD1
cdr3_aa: CASSSRGRFNTEAFF
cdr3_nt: TGTGCCAGCAGTTCCAGGGGGCGATTCAACACTGAAGCTTTCTTT

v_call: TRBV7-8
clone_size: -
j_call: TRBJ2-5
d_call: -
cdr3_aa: CASSLGGTELGEQYF
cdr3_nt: TGTGCCAGCAGCTTAGGAGGGACTGAACTCGGTGAGCAGTACTTC

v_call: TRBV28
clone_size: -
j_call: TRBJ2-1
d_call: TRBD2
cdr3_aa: CASSLAGSVEQFF
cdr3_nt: TGTGCCAGCAGCCTAGCGGGATCGGTTGAGCAGTTCTTC

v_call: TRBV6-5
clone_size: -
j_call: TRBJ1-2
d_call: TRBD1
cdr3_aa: CASSYYDRDYGYTF
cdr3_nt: TGTGCCAGCAGTTATTATGACAGGGACTATGGCTACACCTTC

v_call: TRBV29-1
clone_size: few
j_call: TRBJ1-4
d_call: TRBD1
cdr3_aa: CSVGGTGSEKLFF
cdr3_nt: TGCAGCGTTGGGGGGACAGGGTCTGAAAAACTGTTTTTT

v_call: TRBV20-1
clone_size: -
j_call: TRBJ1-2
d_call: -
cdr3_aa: CSAIDGTNYGYTF
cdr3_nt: TGCAGTGCTATAGACGGGACTAACTATGGCTACACCTTC

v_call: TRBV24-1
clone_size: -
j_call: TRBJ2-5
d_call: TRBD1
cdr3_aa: CATSDVAGTGGIWGETQYF
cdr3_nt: TGTGCCACCAGTGATGTGGCCGGGACAGGGGGAATTTGGGGAGAGACCCAGTACTTC

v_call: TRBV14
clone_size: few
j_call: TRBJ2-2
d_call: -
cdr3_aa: CASSQDLAGELFF
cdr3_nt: TGTGCCAGCAGCCAAGATCTGGCCGGGGAGCTGTTTTTT

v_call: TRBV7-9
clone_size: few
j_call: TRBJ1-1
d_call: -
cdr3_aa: CASSETTGNTEAFF
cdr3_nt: TGTGCCAGCAGCGAGACGACAGGGAACACTGAAGCTTTCTTT

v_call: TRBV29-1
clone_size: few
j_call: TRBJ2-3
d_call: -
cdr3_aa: CSVGYARIKDTQYF
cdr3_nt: TGCAGCGTTGGTTATGCCCGGATAAAAGATACGCAGTATTTT

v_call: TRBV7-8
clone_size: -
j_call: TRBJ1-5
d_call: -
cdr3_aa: CASSPQTFQGKFGNQPQHF
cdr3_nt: TGTGCCAGCAGCCCACAGACATTTCAGGGAAAGTTCGGCAATCAGCCCCAGCATTTT

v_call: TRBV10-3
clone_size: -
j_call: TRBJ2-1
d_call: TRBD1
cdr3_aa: CATRDRGNYEQFF
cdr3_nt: TGTGCCACCCGGGACAGGGGGAACTACGAGCAGTTCTTC

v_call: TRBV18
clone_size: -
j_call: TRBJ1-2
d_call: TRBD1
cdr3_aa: CASSPSGQRYGYTF
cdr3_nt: TGTGCCAGCTCACCCTCGGGACAGCGATATGGCTACACCTTC

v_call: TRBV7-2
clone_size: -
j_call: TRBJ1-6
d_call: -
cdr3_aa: CASGSGLYSSPLHF
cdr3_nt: TGTGCCAGCGGGAGCGGGCTCTATAGTTCACCCCTCCACTTT

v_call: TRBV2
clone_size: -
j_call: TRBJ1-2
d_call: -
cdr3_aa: CASRPRQDILRGGYTF
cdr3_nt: TGTGCCAGCAGGCCCCGACAGGACATTCTCCGGGGTGGCTACACCTTC

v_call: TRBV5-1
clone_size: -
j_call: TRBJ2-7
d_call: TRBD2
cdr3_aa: CASSPPGLAGVRNEQYF
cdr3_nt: TGCGCCAGCAGCCCTCCGGGACTAGCGGGAGTTAGGAACGAGCAGTACTTC

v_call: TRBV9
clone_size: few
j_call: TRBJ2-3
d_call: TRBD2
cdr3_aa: CASSPLGLRTDTQYF
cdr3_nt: TGTGCCAGCAGTCCCCTGGGACTACGCACAGATACGCAGTATTTT

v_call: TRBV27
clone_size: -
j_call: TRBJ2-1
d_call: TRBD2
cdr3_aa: CASSFSGEGLAGWFSLYNEQFF
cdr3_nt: TGTGCCAGCAGTTTCTCGGGTGAGGGACTAGCGGGGTGGTTCTCCCTCTACAATGAGCAGTTCTTC

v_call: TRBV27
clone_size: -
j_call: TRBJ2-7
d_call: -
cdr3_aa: CASSFFAGVYEQYF
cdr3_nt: TGTGCCAGCAGTTTCTTTGCAGGGGTCTACGAGCAGTACTTC

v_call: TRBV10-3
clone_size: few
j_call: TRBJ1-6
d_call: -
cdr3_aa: CAISEHRERNSPLHF
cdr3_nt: TGTGCCATCAGTGAACACAGGGAAAGGAATTCACCCCTCCACTTT

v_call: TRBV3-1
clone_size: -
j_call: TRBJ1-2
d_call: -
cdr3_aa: CASRGPSNYGYTF
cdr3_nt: TGTGCCTCAAGGGGCCCTTCGAACTATGGCTACACCTTC

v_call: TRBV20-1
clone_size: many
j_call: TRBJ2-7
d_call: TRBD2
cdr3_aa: CSARGTSGRYEQYF
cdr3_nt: TGCAGTGCTAGAGGGACTAGCGGGAGGTACGAGCAGTACTTC

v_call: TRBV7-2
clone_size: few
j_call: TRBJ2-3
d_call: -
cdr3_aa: CASSPATPANTQYF
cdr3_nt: TGTGCCAGCAGCCCCGCGACTCCCGCGAATACGCAGTATTTT

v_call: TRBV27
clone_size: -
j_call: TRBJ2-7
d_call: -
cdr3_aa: CASSPTRDKGLDEQYF
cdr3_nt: TGTGCCAGCAGTCCAACGCGAGACAAGGGGCTAGACGAGCAGTACTTC

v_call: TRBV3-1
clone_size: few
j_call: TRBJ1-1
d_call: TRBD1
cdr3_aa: CASSHRTGGYTEAFF
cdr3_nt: TGTGCCAGCAGCCACCGGACAGGGGGGTACACTGAAGCTTTCTTT

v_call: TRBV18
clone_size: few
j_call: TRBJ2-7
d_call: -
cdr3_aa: CASSPNTGSYEQYF
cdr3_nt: TGTGCCAGCTCACCAAATACCGGCTCCTACGAGCAGTACTTC

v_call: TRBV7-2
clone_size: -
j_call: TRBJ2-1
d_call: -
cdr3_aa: CASSLVVEGRQFF
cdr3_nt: TGTGCCAGCAGCTTAGTGGTCGAAGGTCGGCAGTTCTTC

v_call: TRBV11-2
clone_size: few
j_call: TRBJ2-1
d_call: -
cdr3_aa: CASSWGYYNEQFF
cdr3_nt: TGTGCCAGCAGCTGGGGATACTACAATGAGCAGTTCTTC

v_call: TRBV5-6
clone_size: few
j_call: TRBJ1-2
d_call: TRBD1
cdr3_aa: CASSSLNSGHRGYGYTF
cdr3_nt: TGTGCCAGCAGCTCTCTTAACTCGGGGCACAGGGGCTATGGCTACACCTTC

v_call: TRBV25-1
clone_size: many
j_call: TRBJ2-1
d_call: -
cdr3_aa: CASSEWGHNEQFF
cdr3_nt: TGTGCCAGCAGTGAATGGGGACACAATGAGCAGTTCTTC

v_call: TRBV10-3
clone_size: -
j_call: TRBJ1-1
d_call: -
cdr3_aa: CAIRGIDWNTEAFF
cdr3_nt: TGTGCCATCAGGGGGATCGACTGGAACACTGAAGCTTTCTTT

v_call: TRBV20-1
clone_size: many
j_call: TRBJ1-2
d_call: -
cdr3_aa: CSASPQGNYGYTF
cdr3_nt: TGCAGTGCTAGCCCACAGGGCAACTATGGCTACACCTTC

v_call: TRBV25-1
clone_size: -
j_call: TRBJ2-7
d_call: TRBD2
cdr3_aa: CASSQGGKYEQYF
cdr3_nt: TGTGCCAGCAGTCAGGGAGGGAAGTACGAGCAGTACTTC

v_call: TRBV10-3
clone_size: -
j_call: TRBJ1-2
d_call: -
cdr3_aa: CAISESAASYGYTF
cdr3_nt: TGTGCCATCAGTGAGTCGGCAGCCAGCTATGGCTACACCTTC

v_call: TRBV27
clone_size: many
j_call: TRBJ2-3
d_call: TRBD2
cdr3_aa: CASSLVAGGPTDTQYF
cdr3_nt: TGTGCCAGCAGTTTGGTAGCGGGAGGGCCCACAGATACGCAGTATTTT

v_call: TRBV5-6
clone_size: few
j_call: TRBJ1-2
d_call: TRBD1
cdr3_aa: CASSLRQGGGYGYTF
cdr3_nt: TGTGCCAGCAGCCTCAGACAGGGTGGTGGGTATGGCTACACCTTC

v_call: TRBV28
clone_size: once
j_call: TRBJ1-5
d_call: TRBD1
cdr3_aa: CASSKPPGQVYQPQHF
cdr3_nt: TGTGCCAGCAGCAAACCTCCGGGACAGGTATATCAGCCCCAGCATTTT

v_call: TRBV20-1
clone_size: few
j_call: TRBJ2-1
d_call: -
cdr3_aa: CSGRRLDGSNEQFF
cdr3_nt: TGCAGTGGAAGGAGGTTAGACGGGAGCAATGAGCAGTTCTTC

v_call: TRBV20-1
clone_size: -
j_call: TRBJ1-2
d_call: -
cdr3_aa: CSATERQDPFNYGYTF
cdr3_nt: TGCAGCGCCACCGAAAGACAGGACCCTTTCAACTATGGCTACACCTTC

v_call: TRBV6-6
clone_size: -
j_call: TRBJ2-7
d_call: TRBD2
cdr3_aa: CASSPPEREKYSEQYF
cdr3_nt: TGTGCCAGCAGCCCACCTGAGCGGGAGAAATATAGCGAGCAGTACTTC

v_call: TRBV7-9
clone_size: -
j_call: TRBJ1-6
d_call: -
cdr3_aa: CASSLVATGNSPPHF
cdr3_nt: -

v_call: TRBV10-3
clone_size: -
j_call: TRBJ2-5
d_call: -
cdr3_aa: CAISESWARQETQYF
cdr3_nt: TGTGCCATCAGTGAGTCTTGGGCTCGGCAAGAGACCCAGTACTTC